This section outlines one T cell receptor (beta chain) sequence together with its context. Authors' processing steps: Nucleated cell counts were estimated from reference gene primer amplification. Data came from immunoSEQ multiplex PCR; TCRdb stores just in-frame clones and leaves some out. V and J calls plus clone size are reproduced from that table; the DNA served to infer D and trimming. The sample includes 65,000 to 90,000 clones, about 87% seen only once; the top ten take around 7.3%. The data belong to a study of blood T cell repertoires in COVID-19. As for the study in general: Material from acute and convalescent COVID-19 was sourced from the United States, Italy and Spain. Nucleic acid was either cDNA or gDNA, and it came from T cells, B-cell-depleted T cells, or PBMCs.

The CDR3 has 14 residues. V was pared by 3 bases and J by 7 bases, with 3 bases of the junction left unmatched. The V gene's germline CDR1 is WNHNN and CDR2 SYGVQD (reference sequence). The clonotype was recovered from a woman aged 80 or over with acute or convalescent COVID-19. This chain joins TRBV10-1 and TRBJ1-6; 7 nucleotides align to TRBD1. The sequencing input was peripheral blood. CDR3 amino acids: CASSEKQGNSPLHF. The CDR3 DNA sequence: TGCGCCAGCAGTGAAAAACAGGGGAATTCACCCCTCCACTTT.